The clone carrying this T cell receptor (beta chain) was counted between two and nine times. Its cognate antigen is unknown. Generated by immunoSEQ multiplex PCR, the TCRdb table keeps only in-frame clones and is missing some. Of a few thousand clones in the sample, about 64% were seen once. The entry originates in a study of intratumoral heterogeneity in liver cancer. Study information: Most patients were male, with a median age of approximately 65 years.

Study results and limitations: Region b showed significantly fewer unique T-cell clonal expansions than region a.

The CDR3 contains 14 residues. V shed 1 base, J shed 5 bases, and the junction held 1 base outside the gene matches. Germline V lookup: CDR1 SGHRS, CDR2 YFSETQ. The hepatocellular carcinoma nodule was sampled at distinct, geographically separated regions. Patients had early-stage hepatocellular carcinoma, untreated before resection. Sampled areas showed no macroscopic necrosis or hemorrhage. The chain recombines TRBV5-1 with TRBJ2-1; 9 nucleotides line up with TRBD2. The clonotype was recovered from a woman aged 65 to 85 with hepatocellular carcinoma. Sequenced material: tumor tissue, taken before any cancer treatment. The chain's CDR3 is CASSLRLADNEQFF. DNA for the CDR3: TGCGCCAGCAGCTTGAGACTAGCGGACAATGAGCAGTTCTTC.